This T cell receptor beta chain stems from a study of cytomegalovirus exposure and HLA in healthy donors. Study in general: From donors who were HLA-typed, an early data release held approximately 80 million unique TCRs. Overall study findings and caveats: Cytomegalovirus status, reportedly, was diagnosed with high specificity and sensitivity by the classifier. Rare TCR sequences dominated, though some public TCRs recurred in many donors. One cluster of highly shared sequence variants probably arose as a sequencing artifact.

With 5 bases removed from V and 3 bases from J, the gap between germline ends came to 10 bases. CDR1 SSHAT and CDR2 FNYEAQ come from the germline V gene (reference sequence). This CDR3 spans 13 amino acids. Comment on this clone: Its antigen is as yet unknown.

The PCR employed 60 Vbeta primers together with 13 Jbeta primers. TCRdb keeps only in-frame clones here, not all; method: immunoSEQ multiplex PCR. This sample contains around 190,000 clones. This receptor was identified in a woman in her twenties or thirties in good health and CMV-seropositive. Source material: PBMCs. The J gene is TRBJ2-5, the V gene TRBV7-7; unclear D gene. DNA of the CDR3: TGTGCCAGCAGCCCCCGGCTAGAAGAGACCCAGTACTTC. Encoded protein: CASSPRLEETQYF.